This T cell receptor beta chain is drawn from a study of OX40 agonist ivuxolimab in advanced cancers. For the study at large: Patients were dosed intravenously with ivuxolimab at 0.01 to 10 mg/kg every 2 weeks.

The data were produced by immunoSEQ multiplex PCR, yet TCRdb's version contains in-frame clones alone and is incomplete. The sample carries over 75,000 clones, under 95% recorded once. On this clone itself: Its antigen is unknown.

Study conclusions and caveats: Blood T cells, both CD4+ and CD8+, expanded clonally by week 6 at 0.1 to 3.0 mg/kg. In a subset of nonresponders, normalized T-cell clonal expansion was also low.

Germline-derived CDR1 and CDR2 are MNHEY and SVGAGI. V lost 4 bases to trimming and J lost 1 base, with 13 bases between them. The CDR3 runs to 16 residues. The receptor's source is an adult with an advanced solid tumor such as melanoma, head and neck, liver or kidney cancer. The sequencing used CD4+ or CD8+ T cells sorted from blood, collected in a trial of the OX40 agonist ivuxolimab. This chain links TRBV6-5 with TRBJ2-2, with D perhaps given as TRBD1 or TRBD2 (5 bases each). DNA of the CDR3: TGTGCCAGCAGTTCTTATGGGGACCTGAACACCGGGGAGCTGTTTTTT. It yields the protein CASSSYGDLNTGELFF.